This T cell receptor beta chain is from a study of quantifying T cell responses using KT2 cells. Study-level information: Reverse transcription used primers in the TCR alpha and beta constant regions. The T4 ligation step was estimated to exceed 8.5% efficiency under optimum conditions.

The V and J ends lost 1 base and 6 bases, in that order; junction bases with no gene match: 7. Germline CDR1 reads DFQATT; CDR2 reads SNEGSKA (reference sequence). This CDR3 contains 14 residues. Fixed numbers of PBMC received varying amounts of KT2 cells. This clonotype was seen more than once but under ten times. Each cDNA got a UMI-containing oligo ligated at its 3' end. First-round PCR used 4 to 5 cycles and beta primers RC1.1 and RC1.2 covering TRBC1 and TRBC2. Using its own MiXCR run on the UMI-ligation and nested PCR reads, TCRdb lists one record per CDR3 protein. The table includes about 53,000 distinct CDR3 sequences, around 12% detected once.

The chain combines TRBV20-1 with TRBJ2-3, with 7 bases identical to TRBD1. The sample was PBMCs spiked with cells of the T cell clone KT2. The TCR was taken from a human donor. The CDR3 spells CSARGGTARDTQYF. The CDR3 DNA reads TGCAGTGCTAGAGGGGGGACAGCTAGGGATACGCAGTATTTT.